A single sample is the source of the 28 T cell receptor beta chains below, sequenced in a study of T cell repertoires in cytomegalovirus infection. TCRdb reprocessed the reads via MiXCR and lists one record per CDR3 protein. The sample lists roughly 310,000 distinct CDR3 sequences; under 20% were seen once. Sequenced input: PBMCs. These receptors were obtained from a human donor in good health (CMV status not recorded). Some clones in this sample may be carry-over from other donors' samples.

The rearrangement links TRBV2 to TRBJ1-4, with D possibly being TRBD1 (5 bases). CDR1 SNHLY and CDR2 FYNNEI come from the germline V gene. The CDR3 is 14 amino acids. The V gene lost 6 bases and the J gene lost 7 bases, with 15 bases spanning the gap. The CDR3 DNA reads TGTGCCAGCAGGGGGCCCCGGGATCGTGAAAAACTGTTTTTT. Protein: CASRGPRDREKLFF.

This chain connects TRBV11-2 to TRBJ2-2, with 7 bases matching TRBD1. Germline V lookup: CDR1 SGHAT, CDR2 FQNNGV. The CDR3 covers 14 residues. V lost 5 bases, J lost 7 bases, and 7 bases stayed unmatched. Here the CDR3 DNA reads TGTGCCAGCAGCGTGGCCAGGGGGAACGGGGAGCTGTTTTTT. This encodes CASSVARGNGELFF.

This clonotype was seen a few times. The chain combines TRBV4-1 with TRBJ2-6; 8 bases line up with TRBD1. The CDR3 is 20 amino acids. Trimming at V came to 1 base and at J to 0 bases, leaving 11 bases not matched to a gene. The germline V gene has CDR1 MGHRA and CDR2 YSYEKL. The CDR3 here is CASSQVRNRGILSGANVLTF. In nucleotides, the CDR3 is TGCGCCAGCAGCCAAGTAAGGAACAGGGGGATTCTCTCTGGGGCCAACGTCCTGACTTTC.

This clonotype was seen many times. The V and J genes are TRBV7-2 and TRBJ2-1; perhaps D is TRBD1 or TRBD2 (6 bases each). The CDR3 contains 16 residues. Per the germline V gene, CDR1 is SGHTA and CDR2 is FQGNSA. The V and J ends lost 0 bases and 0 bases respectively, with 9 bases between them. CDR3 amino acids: CASSLARGRSYNEQFF. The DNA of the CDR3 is TGTGCCAGCAGCTTAGCCCGGGGGCGCTCCTACAATGAGCAGTTCTTC.

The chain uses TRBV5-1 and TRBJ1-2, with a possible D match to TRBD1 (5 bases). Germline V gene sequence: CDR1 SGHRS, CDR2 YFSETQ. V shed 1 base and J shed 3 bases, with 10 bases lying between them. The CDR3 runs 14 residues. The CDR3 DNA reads TGCGCCAGCAGCTTGACCCGGGACCACTATGGCTACACCTTC. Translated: CASSLTRDHYGYTF.

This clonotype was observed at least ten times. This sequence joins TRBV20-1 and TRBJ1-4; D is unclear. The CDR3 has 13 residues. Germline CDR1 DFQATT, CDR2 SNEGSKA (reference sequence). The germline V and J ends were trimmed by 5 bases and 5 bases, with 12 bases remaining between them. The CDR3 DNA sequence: TGCAGTGCTGATGGAGGCGGAAATGAAAAACTGTTTTTT. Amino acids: CSADGGGNEKLFF.

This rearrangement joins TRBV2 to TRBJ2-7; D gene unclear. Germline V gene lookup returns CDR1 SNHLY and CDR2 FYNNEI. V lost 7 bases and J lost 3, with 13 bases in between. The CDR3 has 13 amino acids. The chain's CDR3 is CASILPHVYEQYF. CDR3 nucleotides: TGTGCCAGCATCCTACCTCATGTCTACGAGCAGTACTTC.

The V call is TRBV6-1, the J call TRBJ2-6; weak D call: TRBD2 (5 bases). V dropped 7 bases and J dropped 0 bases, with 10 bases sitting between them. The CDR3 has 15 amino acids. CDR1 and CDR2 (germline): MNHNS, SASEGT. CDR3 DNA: TGTGCCAGCACCCCGGGGATCTCTGGGGCCAACGTCCTGACTTTC. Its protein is CASTPGISGANVLTF.

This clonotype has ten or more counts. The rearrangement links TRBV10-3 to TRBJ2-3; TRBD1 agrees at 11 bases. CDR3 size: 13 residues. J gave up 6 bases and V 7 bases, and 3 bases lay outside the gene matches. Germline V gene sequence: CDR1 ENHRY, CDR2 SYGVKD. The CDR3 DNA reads TGTGCCATCAACCGGGACAGGGGGGATACGCAGTATTTT. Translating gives CAINRDRGDTQYF.

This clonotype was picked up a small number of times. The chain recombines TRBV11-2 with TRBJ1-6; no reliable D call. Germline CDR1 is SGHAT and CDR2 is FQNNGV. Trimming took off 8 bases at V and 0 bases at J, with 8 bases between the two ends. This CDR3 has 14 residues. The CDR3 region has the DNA TGTGCCAGCGGCGAGGGCTCCTATAATTCACCCCTCCACTTT. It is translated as CASGEGSYNSPLHF. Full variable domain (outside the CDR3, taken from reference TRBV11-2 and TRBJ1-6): EAGVAQSPRYKIIEKRQSVAFWCNPISGHATLYWYQQILGQGPKLLIQFQNNGVVDDSQLPKDRFSAERLKGVDSTLKIQPAKLEDSAVYLCASGEGSYNSPLHFGNGTRLTVT.

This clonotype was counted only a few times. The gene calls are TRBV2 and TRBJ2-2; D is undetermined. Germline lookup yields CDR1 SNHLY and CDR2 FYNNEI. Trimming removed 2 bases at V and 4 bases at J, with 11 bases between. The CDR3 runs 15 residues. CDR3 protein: CASSERKDGTGELFF. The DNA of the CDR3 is TGTGCCAGCAGTGAAAGGAAGGACGGCACCGGGGAGCTGTTTTTT.

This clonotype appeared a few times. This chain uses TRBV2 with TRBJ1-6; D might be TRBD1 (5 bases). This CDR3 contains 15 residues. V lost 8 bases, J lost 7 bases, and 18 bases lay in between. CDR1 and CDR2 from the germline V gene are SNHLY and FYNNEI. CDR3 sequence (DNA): TGTGCCAGCGTCAGGAGAAGGGGTGGGAATTCACCCCTCCACTTT. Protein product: CASVRRRGGNSPLHF.

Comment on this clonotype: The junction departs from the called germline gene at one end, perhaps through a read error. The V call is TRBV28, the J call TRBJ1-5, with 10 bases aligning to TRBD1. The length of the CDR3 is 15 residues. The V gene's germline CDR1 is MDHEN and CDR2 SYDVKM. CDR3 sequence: CASSPGTGAHQRQHF. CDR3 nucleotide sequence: TGTGCCAGCAGTCCAGGGACAGGGGCCCATCAGCGCCAGCATTTT.

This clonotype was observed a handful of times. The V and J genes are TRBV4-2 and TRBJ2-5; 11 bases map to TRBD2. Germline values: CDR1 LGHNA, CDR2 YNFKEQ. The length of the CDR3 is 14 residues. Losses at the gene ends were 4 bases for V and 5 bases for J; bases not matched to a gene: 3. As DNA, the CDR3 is TGTGCCAGCAGCCTGAGGACTAGCGGGGAGACCCAGTACTTC. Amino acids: CASSLRTSGETQYF.

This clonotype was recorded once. This CDR3 reads CASSYLSGVETQYF. The CDR3 DNA is TGTGCCAGCAGTTACCTTTCAGGGGTCGAGACCCAGTACTTC. V gene TRBV6-6 combines with J gene TRBJ2-5; a possible D gene is TRBD1 (6 bases). Germline CDR1 and CDR2: MNHNY and SVGAGI (reference sequence). Trimming stripped 2 bases from V and 5 bases from J, with 12 bases between. CDR3 length: 14 amino acids.

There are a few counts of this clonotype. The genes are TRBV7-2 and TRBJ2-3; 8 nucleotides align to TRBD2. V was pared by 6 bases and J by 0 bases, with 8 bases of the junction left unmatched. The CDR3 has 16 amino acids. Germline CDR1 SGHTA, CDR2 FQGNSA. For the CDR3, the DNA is TGTGCCAGCAGATCTAGGGGCGGGGGGAGCACAGATACGCAGTATTTT. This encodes CASRSRGGGSTDTQYF.

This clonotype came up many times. Here the CDR3 reads CASSHEGSTDTQYF. The CDR3 DNA sequence: TGTGCCAGCAGCCACGAGGGGAGCACAGATACGCAGTATTTT. The chain is built from TRBV7-3 and TRBJ2-3, with D perhaps matching TRBD1 or TRBD2 (5 bases each). The CDR3 runs 14 residues. The germline V gene has CDR1 SGHTA and CDR2 FQGTGA. Trimming pared 5 bases from V and 0 bases from J, leaving 9 bases between.

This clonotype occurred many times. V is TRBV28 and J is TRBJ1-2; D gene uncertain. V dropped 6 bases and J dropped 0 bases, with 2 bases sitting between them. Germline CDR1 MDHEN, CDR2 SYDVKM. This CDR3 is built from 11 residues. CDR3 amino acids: CASSTNYGYTF. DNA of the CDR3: TGTGCCAGCAGCACTAACTATGGCTACACCTTC.

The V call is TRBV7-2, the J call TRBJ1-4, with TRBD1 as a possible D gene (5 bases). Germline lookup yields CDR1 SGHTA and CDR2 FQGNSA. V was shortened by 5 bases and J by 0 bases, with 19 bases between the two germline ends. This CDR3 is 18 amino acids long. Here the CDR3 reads CASSKLQESVTTNEKLFF. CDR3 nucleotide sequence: TGTGCCAGCAGCAAGTTACAGGAGAGTGTAACAACTAATGAAAAACTGTTTTTT.

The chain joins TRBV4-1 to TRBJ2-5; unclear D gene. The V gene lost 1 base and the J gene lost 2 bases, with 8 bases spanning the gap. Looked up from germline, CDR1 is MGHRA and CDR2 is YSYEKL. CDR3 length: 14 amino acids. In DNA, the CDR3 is TGCGCCAGCAGCCAAGGGGCATTTCAAGAGACCCAGTACTTC. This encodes CASSQGAFQETQYF.

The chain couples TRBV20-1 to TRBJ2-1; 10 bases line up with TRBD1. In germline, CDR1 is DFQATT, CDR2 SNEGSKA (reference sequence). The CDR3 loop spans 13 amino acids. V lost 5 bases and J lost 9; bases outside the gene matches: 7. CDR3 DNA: TGCAGTGCTCCGGGACAGGGGAGTAGTGAGCAGTTCTTC. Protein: CSAPGQGSSEQFF.

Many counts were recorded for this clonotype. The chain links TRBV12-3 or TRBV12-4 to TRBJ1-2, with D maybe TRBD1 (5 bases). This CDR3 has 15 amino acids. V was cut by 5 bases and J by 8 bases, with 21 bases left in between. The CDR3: CASSTSVGGGKGYTF. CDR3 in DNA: TGTGCCAGCAGTACCAGTGTCGGGGGAGGGAAAGGCTACACCTTC.

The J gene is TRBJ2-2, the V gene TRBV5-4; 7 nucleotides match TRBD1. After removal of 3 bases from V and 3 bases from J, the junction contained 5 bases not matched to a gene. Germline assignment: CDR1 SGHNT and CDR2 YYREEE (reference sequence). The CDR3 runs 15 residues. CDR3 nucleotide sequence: TGTGCCAGCAGCTCGGGACAGCGGCACACCGGGGAGCTGTTTTTT. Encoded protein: CASSSGQRHTGELFF.

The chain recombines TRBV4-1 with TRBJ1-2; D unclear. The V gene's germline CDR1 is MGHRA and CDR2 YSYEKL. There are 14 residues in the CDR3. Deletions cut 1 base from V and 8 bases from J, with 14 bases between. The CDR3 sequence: CASSQASRAGGYTF. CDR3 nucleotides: TGCGCCAGCAGCCAAGCTTCCCGGGCAGGAGGCTACACCTTC.

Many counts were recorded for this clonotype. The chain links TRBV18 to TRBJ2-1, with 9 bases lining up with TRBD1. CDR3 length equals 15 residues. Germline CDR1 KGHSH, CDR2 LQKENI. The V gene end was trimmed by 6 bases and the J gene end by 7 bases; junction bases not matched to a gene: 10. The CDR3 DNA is TGTGCCAGCTCTCAACAGGGGGCTGTAATGAATGAGCAGTTCTTC. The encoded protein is CASSQQGAVMNEQFF.

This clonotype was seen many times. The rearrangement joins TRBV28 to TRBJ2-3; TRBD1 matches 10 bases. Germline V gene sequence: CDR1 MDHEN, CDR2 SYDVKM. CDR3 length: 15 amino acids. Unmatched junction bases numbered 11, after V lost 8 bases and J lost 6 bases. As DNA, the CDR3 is TGTGCCAGCGGATTGGGGACAGGGGAACCGGATACGCAGTATTTT. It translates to CASGLGTGEPDTQYF.

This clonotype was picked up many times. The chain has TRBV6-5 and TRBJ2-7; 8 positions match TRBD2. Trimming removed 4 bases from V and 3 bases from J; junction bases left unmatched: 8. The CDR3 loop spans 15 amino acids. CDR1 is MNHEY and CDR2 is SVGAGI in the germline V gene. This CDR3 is CASSFGSGGGYEQYF. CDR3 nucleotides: TGTGCCAGCAGTTTTGGGTCGGGGGGGGGCTACGAGCAGTACTTC.

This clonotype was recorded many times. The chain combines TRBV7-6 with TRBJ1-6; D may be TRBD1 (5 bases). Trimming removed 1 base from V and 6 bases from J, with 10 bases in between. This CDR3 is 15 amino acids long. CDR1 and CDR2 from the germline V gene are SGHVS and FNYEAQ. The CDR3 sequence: CASSLGQSANSPLHF. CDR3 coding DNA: TGTGCCAGCAGCTTAGGACAGTCCGCTAATTCACCCCTCCACTTT.